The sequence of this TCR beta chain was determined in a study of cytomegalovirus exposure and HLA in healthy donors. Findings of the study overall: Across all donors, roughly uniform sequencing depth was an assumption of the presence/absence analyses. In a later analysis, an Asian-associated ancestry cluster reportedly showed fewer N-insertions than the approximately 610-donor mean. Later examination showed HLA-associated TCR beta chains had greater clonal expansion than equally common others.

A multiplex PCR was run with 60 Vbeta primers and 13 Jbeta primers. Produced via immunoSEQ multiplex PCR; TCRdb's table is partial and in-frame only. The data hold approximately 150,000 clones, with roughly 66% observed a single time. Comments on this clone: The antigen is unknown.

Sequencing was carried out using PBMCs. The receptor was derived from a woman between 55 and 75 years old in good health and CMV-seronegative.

Here the CDR3 reads CASSARQGTNTEAFF. The DNA of the CDR3 is TGCGCCAGCAGCGCCCGACAAGGTACGAACACTGAAGCTTTCTTT. The chain links TRBV5-1 to TRBJ1-1, with no clear D. The CDR3 runs 15 residues. Trimming removed 4 bases at V and 1 base at J, with 14 bases between. Germline CDR1 is SGHRS and CDR2 is YFSETQ.